A selection of T cell receptor beta chains follows, all from one sample in a study of identical twins. Each CDR3 protein gets one entry after TCRdb re-called the 5' RACE reads with MiXCR. The sample includes more than 600,000 distinct CDR3 sequences, 15% to 20% of them seen just once. This sample also belongs to another study, concerning T cells expressing NK-cell markers.

The sample was PBMCs. These receptors originate from a woman aged 18-29 years in good health. Both conserved end residues are part of each CDR3. D genes are given only for firm matches. The size field is filled for only some rows; it gives once, few, many or a size class.

V: TRBV12-3/TRBV12-4
length: 16
J: TRBJ2-2
size: few
D: .
DNA: TGTGCCAGCAGTTTAGGTGGAGGGGGCTTTGCCGGGGAGCTGTTTTTT
CDR3: CASSLGGGGFAGELFF

V: TRBV6-2/TRBV6-3
length: 16
J: TRBJ2-7
size: .
D: .
DNA: TGTGCCAGCAGTTACTCCCGTACGGGACACTCCTACGAGCAGTACTTC
CDR3: CASSYSRTGHSYEQYF

V: TRBV3-1
length: 16
J: TRBJ1-1
size: .
D: .
DNA: TGTGCCAGCAGCCAAGGTTATAACAGGCCAACACTGAAAGCTTTCTTT
CDR3: CASSQGYNRPTLKAFF

V: TRBV7-6
length: 15
J: TRBJ2-3
size: few
D: .
DNA: TGTGCCAGCAGCGCTGCTTCGTGGGGCACAGATACGCAGTATTTT
CDR3: CASSAASWGTDTQYF

V: TRBV20-1
length: 14
J: TRBJ2-1
size: few
D: .
DNA: TGCAGTGCTAGAGTTCCCGGTAGTTTGGGTGAGCAGTTCTTC
CDR3: CSARVPGSLGEQFF

V: TRBV7-9
length: 12
J: TRBJ2-7
size: .
D: .
DNA: TGTGCCAGCAGCTCCGACGCAGGCGAGCAGTACTTC
CDR3: CASSSDAGEQYF

V: TRBV6-2/TRBV6-3
length: 15
J: TRBJ2-1
size: few
D: TRBD2
DNA: TGTGCCAGCAGTCCATGGACTAGACTTAACAATGAGCAGTTCTTC
CDR3: CASSPWTRLNNEQFF

V: TRBV7-7
length: 15
J: TRBJ2-1
size: .
D: TRBD2
DNA: TGTGCCAGCAGCTCAAGACTAGCGTTGGGTAATGAGCAGTTCTTC
CDR3: CASSSRLALGNEQFF

V: TRBV6-5
length: 14
J: TRBJ2-3
size: many
D: .
DNA: TGTGCCAGCAGTTACTCGGGGGCAACAGATACGCAGTATTTT
CDR3: CASSYSGATDTQYF

V: TRBV5-1
length: 15
J: TRBJ2-1
size: .
D: .
DNA: TGCGCCAGCAGCCCGTCTAAGGGCTCCTACAATGAGCAGTTCTTC
CDR3: CASSPSKGSYNEQFF

V: TRBV21-1
length: 18
J: TRBJ2-2
size: .
D: .
DNA: TGTGCCAGCAGCAAAGAGTGCGGGAGGCGTTTGGGCACCGGGGAGCTGTTTTTT
CDR3: CASSKECGRRLGTGELFF

V: TRBV7-2
length: 14
J: TRBJ1-2
size: .
D: TRBD1
DNA: TGTGCCAGCAGCTTGGACAGGCGAGTCTATGGCTACACCTTC
CDR3: CASSLDRRVYGYTF

V: TRBV11-2
length: 16
J: TRBJ2-1
size: many
D: TRBD2
DNA: TGTGCCAGCAGCTTAATGAGCGGGGGACTCTACAATGAGCAGTTCTTC
CDR3: CASSLMSGGLYNEQFF

V: TRBV27
length: 15
J: TRBJ2-6
size: .
D: .
DNA: TGTGCCAGCAGTTTCTGGGGCGTAGGGACCAACGTCCTGACTTTC
CDR3: CASSFWGVGTNVLTF

V: TRBV24-1
length: 15
J: TRBJ2-3
size: many
D: .
DNA: TGTGCCACCAGTGATTCTCGACTCCTAGCAGATACGCAGTATTTT
CDR3: CATSDSRLLADTQYF

V: TRBV7-8
length: 14
J: TRBJ2-2
size: .
D: .
DNA: TGTGCCAGCAGCTTCGGGGGGCGAACCGGGGAGCTGTTTTTT
CDR3: CASSFGGRTGELFF

V: TRBV6-2/TRBV6-3
length: 14
J: TRBJ2-1
size: few
D: TRBD1
DNA: TGTGCCAGCAGAAATTCAGGGGGCAGCAATGAGCAGTTCTTC
CDR3: CASRNSGGSNEQFF

V: TRBV6-1
length: 17
J: TRBJ1-1
size: .
D: TRBD1
DNA: TGTGCCAGCAGCCCAGGGGGAGGTTGGGGGGCCAACACTGAAGCTTTCTTT
CDR3: CASSPGGGWGANTEAFF

V: TRBV29-1
length: 13
J: TRBJ2-7
size: few
D: .
DNA: TGCAGCGTTGATACAGGGAGTTCCGACGAGCAGTACTTC
CDR3: CSVDTGSSDEQYF

V: TRBV15
length: 15
J: TRBJ2-5
size: few
D: TRBD1
DNA: TGTGCCACCAGCGCTAGACGTTCAGACAGGGGGACCCAGTACTTC
CDR3: CATSARRSDRGTQYF

V: TRBV20-1
length: 11
J: TRBJ2-7
size: few
D: TRBD2
DNA: TGCAGTGCTAGTGGCGGGAGAGAGCAGTACTTC
CDR3: CSASGGREQYF

V: TRBV12-3/TRBV12-4
length: 14
J: TRBJ2-7
size: .
D: .
DNA: TGTGCCAGCAGTTTAGTATCAGGTGCCTACGAGCAGTACTTC
CDR3: CASSLVSGAYEQYF

V: TRBV20-1
length: 15
J: TRBJ2-2
size: .
D: TRBD2
DNA: TGCAGTGCTAGAGAGGGTAGCGGGAGTACCGGGGAGCTGTTTTTT
CDR3: CSAREGSGSTGELFF

V: TRBV12-3/TRBV12-4
length: 15
J: TRBJ1-2
size: .
D: TRBD1
DNA: TGTGCCAGCAGTTTAGCGCCCACAGGGGTCTATGGCTACACCTTC
CDR3: CASSLAPTGVYGYTF

V: TRBV12-3/TRBV12-4
length: 15
J: TRBJ2-5
size: .
D: TRBD2
DNA: TGTGCCAGCACCGGGACTAGCGGGGGGCGGGAGACCCAGTACTTC
CDR3: CASTGTSGGRETQYF

V: TRBV2
length: 16
J: TRBJ2-3
size: once
D: TRBD2
DNA: TGTGCCAGCAGTCGAGGACTAGCGGGGCCAAGGGATACGCAGTATTTT
CDR3: CASSRGLAGPRDTQYF

V: TRBV29-1
length: 13
J: TRBJ2-1
size: many
D: .
DNA: TGCAGCGTTAACCCCACCTTAAGCAATGAGCAGTTCTTC
CDR3: CSVNPTLSNEQFF

V: TRBV12-3/TRBV12-4
length: 13
J: TRBJ1-1
size: many
D: TRBD1
DNA: TGTGCCAGCAGTTTAAGGGGGCAAACTGAAGCTTTCTTT
CDR3: CASSLRGQTEAFF

V: TRBV4-3
length: 16
J: TRBJ2-3
size: .
D: .
DNA: TGCGCCAGCAGCCAACAACCGGGACTTTCCACAGATACGCAGTATTTT
CDR3: CASSQQPGLSTDTQYF

V: TRBV12-3/TRBV12-4
length: 15
J: TRBJ2-5
size: .
D: .
DNA: TGTGCCAGCGCCGCTGGGCAGGCGAACCAAGAGACCCAGTACTTC
CDR3: CASAAGQANQETQYF

V: TRBV12-3/TRBV12-4
length: 13
J: TRBJ1-1
size: many
D: .
DNA: TGTGCCAGCAGTACTGGACTTAACACTGAAGCTTTCTTT
CDR3: CASSTGLNTEAFF

V: TRBV12-3/TRBV12-4
length: 16
J: TRBJ2-1
size: few
D: .
DNA: TGTGCCAGCAGTGGGATTCCTAGCGCCATCTACAATGAGCAGTTCTTC
CDR3: CASSGIPSAIYNEQFF

V: TRBV28
length: 18
J: TRBJ2-6
size: .
D: TRBD1
DNA: TGTGCCAGCAGTTTGGTCCAGGGGGCGTCCTCTGGGGCCAACGTCCTGACTTTC
CDR3: CASSLVQGASSGANVLTF

V: TRBV29-1
length: 14
J: TRBJ2-7
size: .
D: .
DNA: TGCAGCGTTGTAGGTGGGACACTTGGGGACCTGCAGTACTTC
CDR3: CSVVGGTLGDLQYF

V: TRBV11-3
length: 14
J: TRBJ2-3
size: .
D: .
DNA: TGTGCCAGCAGCTATGAGGGGAAGACAGATACGCAGTATTTT
CDR3: CASSYEGKTDTQYF

V: TRBV6-5
length: 14
J: TRBJ2-5
size: few
D: .
DNA: TGTGCCAGCAGTTACTCACTCAGCTCCGAGACCCAGTACTTC
CDR3: CASSYSLSSETQYF

V: TRBV29-1
length: 14
J: TRBJ2-7
size: few
D: TRBD1
DNA: TGCAGCGTTAGGGGGACAGGGGTTTTCTACGAGCAGTACTTC
CDR3: CSVRGTGVFYEQYF

V: TRBV11-2
length: 15
J: TRBJ2-3
size: .
D: .
DNA: TGTGCCAGCAGCTTAGATCCTCCTGCCACAGATACGCAGTATTTT
CDR3: CASSLDPPATDTQYF

V: TRBV20-1
length: 15
J: TRBJ2-7
size: .
D: TRBD1
DNA: TGCAGTGCTAGCTTTCCGGGACAGGGAAGTCGCGAGCAGTACTTC
CDR3: CSASFPGQGSREQYF

V: TRBV7-9
length: 11
J: TRBJ2-5
size: few
D: .
DNA: TGTGCCAGCAGCAGAAGCGGGACCCAGTACTTC
CDR3: CASSRSGTQYF

V: TRBV7-8
length: 16
J: TRBJ2-1
size: many
D: TRBD2
DNA: TGTGCCAGCAGCTCCCGTCGGGGGGGATTATCTAATGAGCAGTTCTTC
CDR3: CASSSRRGGLSNEQFF

V: TRBV6-5
length: 13
J: TRBJ2-5
size: .
D: TRBD2
DNA: TGTGCCACCACTTATAGCGGGGCGGAAACCCAGTACTTC
CDR3: CATTYSGAETQYF

V: TRBV5-1
length: 17
J: TRBJ1-6
size: few
D: TRBD1
DNA: TGCGCCAGCAGCTTCCGGGACAGCTTCTCCTATAATTCACCCCTCCACTTT
CDR3: CASSFRDSFSYNSPLHF

V: TRBV5-1
length: 16
J: TRBJ2-1
size: few
D: .
DNA: TGCGCCAGCAGCTTGGACCGGCAGAGCTCCTACAATGAGCAGTTCTTC
CDR3: CASSLDRQSSYNEQFF

V: TRBV7-3
length: 15
J: TRBJ2-1
size: few
D: .
DNA: TGTGCCAGCAGCTTAACCCCGGACACCTACAATGAGCAGTTCTTC
CDR3: CASSLTPDTYNEQFF

V: TRBV7-9
length: 14
J: TRBJ2-1
size: .
D: .
DNA: TGTGCCAGCAGCCCGGTGGGCAGCGACAATGAGCAGTTCTTC
CDR3: CASSPVGSDNEQFF

V: TRBV29-1
length: 11
J: TRBJ2-1
size: .
D: .
DNA: TGCAGCGGGGAGACCTACAATGAGCAGTTCTTC
CDR3: CSGETYNEQFF

V: TRBV20-1
length: 13
J: TRBJ2-7
size: .
D: .
DNA: TGCAGTGCTAGCCAGGGACCCTCCTACGAGCAGTACTTC
CDR3: CSASQGPSYEQYF

V: TRBV29-1
length: 12
J: TRBJ2-7
size: few
D: .
DNA: TGCAGCGTTGAGGGGGCCACCTACGAGCAGTACTTC
CDR3: CSVEGATYEQYF

V: TRBV7-6
length: 14
J: TRBJ2-3
size: .
D: .
DNA: TGTGCCAGCAGCCCTCGTGGGGCCACAGATACGCAGTATTTT
CDR3: CASSPRGATDTQYF

V: TRBV20-1
length: 16
J: TRBJ2-5
size: few
D: .
DNA: TGCAGTGCTAGAGGAGGAGTGGGAGGAGGTAGAGAGACCCAGTACTTC
CDR3: CSARGGVGGGRETQYF

V: TRBV20-1
length: 15
J: TRBJ2-5
size: many
D: TRBD2
DNA: TGCAGTGCCCTCGTAGCGGGAGGGCATCAAGAGACCCAGTACTTC
CDR3: CSALVAGGHQETQYF

V: TRBV7-2
length: 16
J: TRBJ2-3
size: few
D: .
DNA: TGTGCCAGCAGCTTACAGACCCTCCGGGGCACAGATACGCAGTATTTT
CDR3: CASSLQTLRGTDTQYF